This is a list of T cell receptor beta chains from one sample in a study of T-cell reconstitution after alpha-beta-depleted transplantation in children. From the PCR reads, TCRdb called clonotypes with MiXCR, one entry per CDR3 protein. The sample gives a few hundred thousand distinct CDR3 sequences, about an eighth of which show up once; approximately 2.1% is in the top ten. The sample in question was PBMCs, mostly from graft donor cells, obtained 360 days after TCRalphabeta/CD19-depleted stem cell transplant. These receptors were taken from a male patient between 5 and 17 years old who had a stem cell transplant for acute myeloid leukemia, so the T cells may come from the graft donor. Both conserved end residues are part of each CDR3. The D gene is left open where the match is weak. Size is stated for part of the rows, as once, few or many counts, or as a class when the clone is expanded.

TRBJ2-1,.,TRBV28,.,TGTGCCAGCAGTGACTGGGTGGGGGGCTACAATGAGCAGTTCTTC,CASSDWVGGYNEQFF
TRBJ2-1,few,TRBV28,TRBD1,TGTGCCAGCAGTTTATTTCCCGGACAGGAGCGGAATGAGCAGTTCTTC,CASSLFPGQERNEQFF
TRBJ2-2,few,TRBV20-1,TRBD1,TGCAGTGCTAGGAGGACAGGGCCCGGGGAGCTGTTTTTT,CSARRTGPGELFF
TRBJ1-6,.,TRBV6-5,TRBD1,TGTGCCAGCAGTTACTCGATGACAGGGAGCTCCTATAATTCACCCCTCCACTTT,CASSYSMTGSSYNSPLHF
TRBJ1-1,.,TRBV5-4,.,TGTGCCAGCAGCTTGGACGTTCCCACTGAAGCTTTCTTT,CASSLDVPTEAFF
TRBJ2-4,.,TRBV7-2,.,TGTGCCAGCAGCCCGACCCAGGGAGCCAAAAACATTCAGTACTTC,CASSPTQGAKNIQYF
TRBJ1-3,few,TRBV12-3/TRBV12-4,.,TGTGCCAGCAGCCCCCCGGGGATAAGGCTCGGAAACACCATATATTTT,CASSPPGIRLGNTIYF
TRBJ2-7,.,TRBV27,TRBD2,TGTGCCAGCGGACTAGCGGGAGTCCGCGAGCAGTACTTC,CASGLAGVREQYF
TRBJ2-1,.,TRBV12-3/TRBV12-4,TRBD2,TGTGCCAGCAGTTTATCCCTCCTAGCGGGATTAGATGAGCAGTTCTTC,CASSLSLLAGLDEQFF
TRBJ2-1,many,TRBV6-2/TRBV6-3,TRBD2,TGTGCCAGCAGACGCGGACTAGCGGGAGGGTTGTGGGGTGAGCAGTTCTTC,CASRRGLAGGLWGEQFF
TRBJ1-6,.,TRBV7-6,TRBD1,TGTGCCAGCAGCTTAGCGCGGGGGACAGGGAATTCACCCCTCCACTTT,CASSLARGTGNSPLHF
TRBJ1-5,many,TRBV7-2,TRBD1,TGTGCCAGCAGCTCGGACAGGGTTGAGAGCAATCAGCCCCAGCATTTT,CASSSDRVESNQPQHF
TRBJ2-2,.,TRBV3-1,.,TGTGCCAGCAGCCAAGATCGATCAATGGCGGGACGGGGAACCGGGGAGCTGTTTTTT,CASSQDRSMAGRGTGELFF
TRBJ2-1,few,TRBV6-5,.,TGTGCCAGCAGTTACGAGGTGGGGCAGTTCTTC,CASSYEVGQFF
TRBJ1-2,few,TRBV29-1,TRBD1,TGCAGCGCCCGCGCAAGCCCTGGACAGGGCAAGTCTGGCTACACCTTC,CSARASPGQGKSGYTF
TRBJ2-3,.,TRBV14,.,TGTGCCAGCAGCCAAGATCCCCCAGGGAGGAGCACAGATACGCAGTATTTT,CASSQDPPGRSTDTQYF
TRBJ2-5,few,TRBV12-3/TRBV12-4,TRBD2,TGTGCCAGCAGTATGGAGACAGTAGCGGGAGGAAAAGAGACCCAGTACTTC,CASSMETVAGGKETQYF
TRBJ1-1,few,TRBV29-1,.,TGCAGCGTTGATTCCAGGATGAACACTGAAGCTTTCTTT,CSVDSRMNTEAFF
TRBJ2-1,few,TRBV29-1,.,TGCAGCGTTGGGTTAGGTGGAGGGCAGTTCTTC,CSVGLGGGQFF
TRBJ2-1,many,TRBV20-1,TRBD2,TGCAGTGCTAGAGATCCCTGGGGGTTAAGTAGCGGGAACGATAATGAGCAGTTCTTC,CSARDPWGLSSGNDNEQFF
TRBJ2-7,.,TRBV7-9,.,TGTGCCAGCAGCCCCACATCCTTTCGGTCCTACGAGCAGTACTTC,CASSPTSFRSYEQYF
TRBJ2-5,many,TRBV20-1,.,TGCAGTGCGGCCGGCGAGCAAGAGACCCAGTACTTC,CSAAGEQETQYF
TRBJ2-7,.,TRBV4-2,TRBD2,TGTGCCAGCAGCCATATAGCGGGAAACTCCTACGAGCAGTACTTC,CASSHIAGNSYEQYF
TRBJ2-1,many,TRBV13,.,TGTGCCAGCAGCTTAGAAAGGGTTCTGGATGAGCAGTTCTTC,CASSLERVLDEQFF
TRBJ2-2,.,TRBV5-1,TRBD2,TGCGCCAGCGCAAGCCTCAGGGAGGGGATCGGGGAGCTGTTTTTT,CASASLREGIGELFF
TRBJ2-7,many,TRBV29-1,TRBD1,TGCAGCGTTGCTCGCAGCACAGGGGGCACTTACGAGCAGTACTTC,CSVARSTGGTYEQYF
TRBJ2-7,many,TRBV7-2,TRBD2,TGTGCCAGCAGCTTCCCGGGACTAGCGGGAACCCACGAGCAGTACTTC,CASSFPGLAGTHEQYF
TRBJ1-1,many,TRBV29-1,TRBD1,TGCAGCGCAAAGGGACAGATGAACACTGAAGCTTTCTTT,CSAKGQMNTEAFF
TRBJ1-2,few,TRBV10-3,TRBD1,TGTGCCATCACCTTCTCGGACAGGGTTGTTTCCGGCTACACCTTC,CAITFSDRVVSGYTF
TRBJ1-5,.,TRBV20-1,.,TGCAGTGCTAACCCCCCCTGGGGTTATCAGCCCCAGCATTTT,CSANPPWGYQPQHF
TRBJ2-1,few,TRBV7-9,.,TGTGCCAGCAGCTTAGCGAGGAGGAGCTCCTACAATGAGCAGTTCTTC,CASSLARRSSYNEQFF
TRBJ1-1,few,TRBV29-1,TRBD1,TGCAGTCCCTACAGGGGTGGGATCACTGAAGCTTTCTTT,CSPYRGGITEAFF
TRBJ2-7,few,TRBV21-1,.,TGTGCCAGCAGCACTCAAGCGGCAATCCCCCCGGACGGGGCCTACGAGCAGTACTTC,CASSTQAAIPPDGAYEQYF
TRBJ2-1,.,TRBV5-1,TRBD2,TGCGCCAGCAGCTACGGACTAGCGGGAGGCTTTGAGCAGTTCTTC,CASSYGLAGGFEQFF
TRBJ1-1,.,TRBV19,TRBD1,TGTGCCAGTAGTATGGCAGGGGGCGAAGCTTTCTTT,CASSMAGGEAFF
TRBJ1-1,few,TRBV7-3,.,TGTGCCAGCAGCTTAACGGCCCTGAACACTGAAGCTTTCTTT,CASSLTALNTEAFF
TRBJ2-2,few,TRBV2,TRBD1,TGTGCCATAAGGGACAGGGGTAACACCGGGGAGCTGTTTTTT,CAIRDRGNTGELFF
TRBJ2-3,few,TRBV28,TRBD2,TGTGCCAGCAGTTTCAGACAACCGGGACTAGAATACACAGATACGCAGTATTTT,CASSFRQPGLEYTDTQYF
TRBJ2-1,.,TRBV6-2/TRBV6-3,TRBD2,TGTGCCAGCAGTTACGGGGTAGCGGGTATCTCCTACAATGAGCAGTTCTTC,CASSYGVAGISYNEQFF
TRBJ2-1,.,TRBV7-6,TRBD1,TGTGCCAGCAGCTCGGGACAGACGAGCTCCTACAATGAGCAGTTCTTC,CASSSGQTSSYNEQFF
TRBJ2-2,many,TRBV9,.,TGTGCCAGCACCGAAGTCGCGAACACCGGGGAGCTGTTTTTT,CASTEVANTGELFF
TRBJ2-1,.,TRBV2,.,TGTGCCAGCCGTATTTACAATGAGCAGTTCTTC,CASRIYNEQFF
TRBJ2-1,many,TRBV7-6,TRBD2,TGTGCCAGCAGCTTAGGGCTAGCGGGAGGCATTGAGCAGTTCTTC,CASSLGLAGGIEQFF
TRBJ2-5,.,TRBV4-2,TRBD2,TGTGCCAGCAGCCAAGGAGCGTCTAGCGGGACTCAAGAGACCCAGTACTTC,CASSQGASSGTQETQYF
TRBJ2-3,many,TRBV20-1,.,TGCAGTGCTAGAGTCGGCGGTTTCGGATCAGATACGCAGTATTTT,CSARVGGFGSDTQYF
TRBJ2-3,.,TRBV28,TRBD2,TGTGCCAGCAGTTCTTTCCCGGGACTAGCGGCGGGAACAGATACGCAGTATTTT,CASSSFPGLAAGTDTQYF
TRBJ1-1,.,TRBV12-3/TRBV12-4,.,TGTGCCAGCCAGGGGTACATGGACACTGAAGCTTTCTTT,CASQGYMDTEAFF
TRBJ1-2,.,TRBV15,.,TGTGCCACCAGCAGACCTGACAGGCTTTTAGGCTACACCTTC,CATSRPDRLLGYTF
TRBJ2-7,few,TRBV4-2,.,TGTGCCAGCAGCCAAGCTCCTTCGACTAGTGGCTACGAGCAGTACTTC,CASSQAPSTSGYEQYF